This T cell receptor (beta chain) was recovered during a study of cytomegalovirus exposure and HLA in healthy donors. Findings of the study overall: Using the classifier, cytomegalovirus status was reportedly diagnosed with high specificity and sensitivity. Analysis was carried out at a later point, and it linked a missense DCLRE1C variant to TCR beta V- and J-gene trimming. A previous analysis found most TCR beta V segments productive roughly 87% or roughly 30% of the time.

The PCR used 60 Vbeta and 13 Jbeta primers. Clones were read by immunoSEQ multiplex PCR, and TCRdb kept only the in-frame ones, dropping some. The sample has roughly 83,000 clones; approximately 75% are singletons. This clone was detected a few times. Antigen unknown. The V gene lost 3 bases and the J gene lost 4 bases, with 13 bases spanning the gap. The CDR3 has 15 residues. CDR1 LNHDA and CDR2 SQIVND come from the germline V gene (reference sequence). The chain couples TRBV19 to TRBJ1-3, with D perhaps TRBD1 (5 bases). This sequence originates from a man aged 55-75 years in good health and CMV-seronegative. Source material: PBMCs. In nucleotides, the CDR3 is TGTGCCAGTAGTATTGCGGGGCTGGGAGGAAACACCATATATTTT. Translated: CASSIAGLGGNTIYF.